Listed below are T cell receptor beta chains from one sample, sequenced in a study of T cells in Graves' hyperthyroidism and ophthalmopathy. TCRdb analysed the multiplex PCR reads with MiXCR anew, one entry per CDR3 protein. This table has about 840,000 distinct CDR3 sequences, 35% to 40% appearing once. Sequenced material: blood. The receptors shown here come from a young man with Graves' hyperthyroidism. CDR3s include the opening cysteine and the closing phenylalanine or tryptophan. The order of the fields is clone size, V gene, D gene, J gene, CDR3 length, CDR3 DNA, CDR3 protein. A D gene is named only where the DNA matches it firmly. Some rows mark clone size as missing; the rest say once, few, many or name a class of expanded clone.

many	TRBV20-1	.	TRBJ1-5	13	TGCAGTGCTCGGCGGGGCGGGCTAGGGCCCCAGCATTTT	CSARRGGLGPQHF
few	TRBV20-1	.	TRBJ1-4	14	TGCAGTGCTAGCAGGGCCGAAGGGGATGAAAAACTGTTTTTT	CSASRAEGDEKLFF
.	TRBV7-2	TRBD2	TRBJ2-2	16	TGTGCCAGCAGCTTTAGGGCGGGAGAGTTTGCCGGGGAGCTGTTTTTT	CASSFRAGEFAGELFF
.	TRBV7-9	TRBD1	TRBJ2-2	15	TGTGCCAGCAGCTTCAGGGGGCCTAACACCGGGGAGCTGTTTTTT	CASSFRGPNTGELFF
many	TRBV7-8	.	TRBJ1-5	14	TGTGCCAGCAGCTTAGACCATAGCAATCAGCCCCAGCATTTT	CASSLDHSNQPQHF
many	TRBV29-1	TRBD1	TRBJ2-7	14	TGCAGCGCCTCGAAAGGGGACAGGATTTACGAGCAGTACTTC	CSASKGDRIYEQYF
many	TRBV7-2	TRBD1	TRBJ1-1	11	TGTGCCAGCAGCGAGACAGGGGGAGCTTTCTTT	CASSETGGAFF
.	TRBV24-1	TRBD1	TRBJ1-2	13	TGTGCCACCAGTGAAGCCGACAGGGACGGCTACACCTTC	CATSEADRDGYTF
many	TRBV10-3	.	TRBJ1-1	14	TGTGCCATCAGTGAGACCGGACAGCGCACTGAAGCTTTCTTT	CAISETGQRTEAFF
.	TRBV7-2	TRBD1	TRBJ2-5	15	TGTGCCAGCAGCCAACAGACAGGGTACCAAGAGACCCAGTACTTC	CASSQQTGYQETQYF
many	TRBV7-3	.	TRBJ1-2	13	TGTGCCAGCAGCTTATCCCGGGAGCAGGGCTACACCTTC	CASSLSREQGYTF
many	TRBV10-3	.	TRBJ2-2	15	TGTGCCATCAGCCCCGGACCTACGAACACCGGGGAGCTGTTTTTT	CAISPGPTNTGELFF
.	TRBV15	TRBD1	TRBJ1-5	16	TGTGCCACCAGCTCAATGGAGCAGGGGGGCAATCAGCCCCAGCATTTT	CATSSMEQGGNQPQHF
.	TRBV19	TRBD2	TRBJ2-7	14	TGTGCCAGTAGTATAAGCGGGGGGGCGTCCGAGCAGTACTTC	CASSISGGASEQYF
.	TRBV7-2	.	TRBJ2-2	17	TGCGCCAGCAGCCAAGCGAAAAGGACAGTCGCCACCGGGGAGCTGTTTTTT	CASSQAKRTVATGELFF
.	TRBV5-1	TRBD2	TRBJ2-7	13	TGCGCCAGCAGTAGCGGGAGTCAAGACGAGCAGTACTTC	CASSSGSQDEQYF
many	TRBV7-9	.	TRBJ2-5	15	TGTGCCAGCAGCCTTCGACTAGAAGGCAGGGAGACCCAGTACTTC	CASSLRLEGRETQYF
.	TRBV6-5	.	TRBJ2-7	15	TGTGCCAGCAGTTACTCGAGCTCACGGGAATACGAGCAGTACTTC	CASSYSSSREYEQYF
.	TRBV6-4	.	TRBJ1-1	9	TGTGCCAGGGGAGGAGAGACCCTCTTT	CARGGETLF
.	TRBV9	TRBD1	TRBJ1-3	14	TGTGCCAGCAGCACCCGGGACAGGGGAAACACCATATATTTT	CASSTRDRGNTIYF
few	TRBV20-1	.	TRBJ1-4	14	TGCAGTGCTAGAGACCCCAGGGCGGGGGAAAAACTGTTTTTT	CSARDPRAGEKLFF
many	TRBV7-9	.	TRBJ2-7	11	TGTGCCAGCAGCTTAGAGGTCGCGCAGTACTTC	CASSLEVAQYF
.	TRBV5-1	TRBD1	TRBJ2-7	14	TGCGCCAGCAGCCTCGGGACAGGGGTGATCGAGCAGTACTTC	CASSLGTGVIEQYF
.	TRBV7-8	.	TRBJ2-7	16	TGTGCCAGCAGCCTCCCGCAGGTCTCTAGCTCCTACGAGCAGTACTTC	CASSLPQVSSSYEQYF
once	TRBV20-1	.	TRBJ2-5	11	TGCAGGCCAGGGACTGAAGAGACCCAGTACTTC	CRPGTEETQYF
many	TRBV2	TRBD1	TRBJ1-2	14	TGTGCCAGCAGCGGGACAGGGATGGACTATGGCTACACCTTC	CASSGTGMDYGYTF
many	TRBV2	.	TRBJ1-1	14	TGTGCCAGCAGACTCCGAACAGGGATCACTGAAGCTTTCTTT	CASRLRTGITEAFF
.	TRBV9	.	TRBJ2-7	15	TGTGCCAGCAGCTTAGGCCGGGCGGTCGCCCACGAGCAGTACTTC	CASSLGRAVAHEQYF
.	TRBV9	.	TRBJ2-7	16	TGTGCCAGCAGCCCCGACGGGACGGTGAGCTCCTACGAGCAGTACTTC	CASSPDGTVSSYEQYF
.	TRBV20-1	.	TRBJ1-5	15	TGCAGTGCTAGTATGAACAGCTATAGCAATCAGCCCCAGCATTTT	CSASMNSYSNQPQHF
many	TRBV5-6	.	TRBJ1-1	15	TGTGCCAGCATCCTCTACCGGACAGCGAACACTGAAGCTTTCTTT	CASILYRTANTEAFF
many	TRBV10-3	.	TRBJ2-6	17	TGTGCCATCACTGATAAACAGGGAGAAGACGGGGCCAACGTCCTGACTTTC	CAITDKQGEDGANVLTF
many	TRBV5-8	.	TRBJ1-2	12	TGTGCCAGCAGCTTGGGACGATATGGCTACACCTTC	CASSLGRYGYTF
many	TRBV29-1	TRBD1	TRBJ2-7	13	TGCAGCGTTGAAGAGGGACAGGACTACGAGCAGTACTTC	CSVEEGQDYEQYF
.	TRBV29-1	.	TRBJ1-2	11	TGCAGCGTTACCCAGGGTAATGGCTACACCTTC	CSVTQGNGYTF
.	TRBV7-2	.	TRBJ2-7	15	TGTGCCAGCAGCCCTGAACTGGGTAGCTCCTACGAGCAGTACTTC	CASSPELGSSYEQYF
few	TRBV6-6	TRBD1	TRBJ1-4	14	TGTGCCAGCAGAGGACAGGGTTTTAATGAAAAACTGTTTTTT	CASRGQGFNEKLFF
many	TRBV20-1	.	TRBJ2-5	12	TGCAGTGCTAGAGTGTACCAAGAGACCCAGTACTTC	CSARVYQETQYF
.	TRBV29-1	TRBD1	TRBJ1-2	13	TGCAGCGTGTGGACAGGGCTGAACTATGGCTACACCTTC	CSVWTGLNYGYTF
.	TRBV5-1	.	TRBJ1-4	15	TGCGCCAGCAGCTCTGGGACGACAACTAATGAAAAACTGTTTTTT	CASSSGTTTNEKLFF
few	TRBV6-5	.	TRBJ1-2	14	TGTGCCAGCAGTTACTCGAGGCAGGACTATGGCTACACCTTC	CASSYSRQDYGYTF
many	TRBV2	.	TRBJ1-2	13	TGTGCCAGCAGTGACAATCGCCAGGCGGAGGGCACCTTC	CASSDNRQAEGTF
.	TRBV7-8	.	TRBJ2-7	14	TGTGCCAGCAGCCAACGGTTTGCGTCCTACGAGCAGTACTTC	CASSQRFASYEQYF
.	TRBV20-1	TRBD2	TRBJ2-5	14	TGCAGTGCCAATTTACTAGCGGGAGGTGAGACCCAGTACTTC	CSANLLAGGETQYF
many	TRBV13	.	TRBJ1-2	12	TGTGCCAGCAGTCACGCCTGGAACGGCTACACCTTC	CASSHAWNGYTF
.	TRBV4-1	.	TRBJ1-5	15	TGCGCCAGCAGCCAAGTGGACTCCCAGGGACAGCCCCAGCATTTT	CASSQVDSQGQPQHF
once	TRBV9	.	TRBJ1-1	16	TGTGCCAGCAGCGTTACCCCTCGATCTCCGAACACTGAAGCTTTCTTT	CASSVTPRSPNTEAFF
.	TRBV5-4	.	TRBJ1-1	14	TGTGCCAGCAGCTTGGGGGGCGAGGACACTGAAGCTTTCTTT	CASSLGGEDTEAFF
.	TRBV24-1	.	TRBJ1-2	12	TGTGCCACCAGTGGGGGGCGGGATGGCTACACCTTC	CATSGGRDGYTF
few	TRBV6-5	.	TRBJ2-7	12	TGTGCCAGCAGTGACCAGGGGAACGAGCAGTACTTC	CASSDQGNEQYF
many	TRBV29-1	TRBD1	TRBJ1-2	13	TGCAGCGTAGTCGGACAGGGAGTTCATGGCTACACCTTC	CSVVGQGVHGYTF